This TCR beta chain appears in the sequencing data of a study of metastatic and nonmetastatic thyroid tumors. About the study: Malignant thyroid and benign thyroid patients provided blood and tumor or nodule tissue whose repertoires were compared. Notes on the study in general: A significant increase in TCR beta diversity was reportedly seen in malignant thyroid tumors relative to benign nodules, in blood and tumor.

This clone was seen at least ten times. Its antigen remains unidentified. No treatment of any kind had been given to any patient before thyroid surgery. As processed by the authors: A classifier for distant metastasis in papillary thyroid cancer was constructed using CDR3 differences observed across clinicopathological groups. TCRdb reprocessed the PCR reads via MiXCR. TCRdb assigned the V and J calls; the authors' analysis was not used. This table has 35,000 to 45,000 clones, more than 3% appearing once. The V segment lost 5 bases and the J segment 6 bases; nucleotides outside the gene matches: 11. The CDR3 spans 14 residues. Looked up from germline, CDR1 is GTSNPN and CDR2 is SVGIG (reference sequence).

The source of this sequence is a female donor with papillary thyroid cancer or a benign thyroid nodule (not recorded which). Some clones in this sample may be carry-over from other donors' samples. The sample taken for sequencing was blood. The chain recombines TRBV30 with TRBJ1-2; 8 nucleotides line up with TRBD1. CDR3 in amino acids: CAWGTGQGTDGYTF. The CDR3, as DNA: TGTGCCTGGGGGACCGGACAGGGAACCGATGGCTACACCTTC.